The sequence of this T cell receptor (beta chain) was determined in a study of shared clonotypes between healthy human individuals. Study results and caveats: The sampled material consisted only of blood, and tissue repertoires are likely to differ. When naive CD4 clonotypes were compared across a few donors, 4% to 6.5% were shared.

This clone was detected a few times. Its antigen is as yet unknown. The authors split each subset's genomic DNA evenly across several immunoSEQ plates. Using immunoSEQ multiplex PCR, the repertoire was profiled, and TCRdb retains in-frame clones only, with some absent. The profile shows millions of clones, around 94% of them singletons. The germline CDR1 and CDR2 sequences are MGHRA and YSYEKL. Deletions cut 0 bases from V and 0 bases from J, with 8 bases between. The CDR3 length is 15 residues. The sequence derives from a man aged 18 to 30 in good health. Sequencing was done on a sample of naive CD4+ T cells sorted from blood. Stated subset: CD45RA+ positively selected. This chain connects TRBV4-1 to TRBJ1-1; D ambiguous. In nucleotides, the CDR3 is TGCGCCAGCAGCCAAGATCGGCAGCTGAACACTGAAGCTTTCTTT. Translated, it gives CASSQDRQLNTEAFF.